The rows below give T cell receptor beta chains drawn from one sample of a study of OX40 agonist ivuxolimab in advanced cancers. Some clones are missing from TCRdb's copy, which holds only in-frame ones; the method was immunoSEQ multiplex PCR. The repertoire holds over 40,000 clones, approximately 90% seen once, with less than 2% in the top ten. This material consisted of CD4+ or CD8+ T cells sorted from blood, taken in a trial of the OX40 agonist ivuxolimab. The receptors shown here come from an adult with an advanced solid tumor such as melanoma, head and neck, liver or kidney cancer. Each CDR3 is given with its conserved first and last residue. A D gene is named only where the DNA matches it firmly. Part of the rows lack a size; the others show once, few, many or a class for expanded clones.

j_gene	abundance	v_gene	d_gene	CDR3aa	CDR3nt
TRBJ1-1	NA	TRBV10-1	NA	CASSPNRDTEAFF	TGCGCCAGCAGTCCAAACAGGGACACTGAAGCTTTCTTT
TRBJ2-3	NA	TRBV4-2	TRBD2	CASSQGQVRAGGGDTQYF	TGTGCCAGCAGCCAAGGGCAGGTTCGAGCGGGGGGAGGGGATACGCAGTATTTT
TRBJ2-5	NA	TRBV5-1	NA	CASSLGPTQYF	TGCGCCAGCAGCCTTGGGCCGACCCAGTACTTC
TRBJ1-1	NA	TRBV6-5	NA	CASRLQRGGTEAFF	TGTGCCAGCAGACTACAGAGAGGGGGCACTGAAGCTTTCTTT
TRBJ2-7	NA	TRBV7-2	TRBD2	CASSLGGTSVYEQYF	TGTGCCAGCAGCTTAGGAGGGACTAGCGTCTACGAGCAGTACTTC
TRBJ2-5	NA	TRBV11-2	NA	CASSPQWGASETQYF	TGTGCCAGCAGCCCCCAGTGGGGGGCGAGCGAGACCCAGTACTTC
TRBJ2-3	NA	TRBV4-1	TRBD2	CASSRGSGSTDTQYF	TGCGCCAGCAGCCGCGGTAGCGGGAGCACAGATACGCAGTATTTT
TRBJ2-7	NA	TRBV2	TRBD1	CASTPGQATYEQYF	TGTGCCAGCACTCCGGGACAGGCCACCTACGAGCAGTACTTC
TRBJ2-3	few	TRBV20-1	NA	CSAQRTDTQYF	TGCAGTGCCCAAAGAACAGATACGCAGTATTTT
TRBJ2-7	NA	TRBV18	TRBD1	CATRQGPPNEQYF	TGTGCCACCCGACAGGGGCCTCCCAACGAGCAGTACTTC
TRBJ2-7	NA	TRBV6-1	TRBD2	CASSEAAGGGPGRQYF	TGTGCCAGCAGTGAAGCAGCCGGGGGAGGGCCTGGTAGGCAGTACTTC
TRBJ1-2	NA	TRBV9	NA	CASSEPRQGYTF	TGTGCCAGCAGCGAGCCCAGGCAAGGCTACACCTTC
TRBJ1-1	NA	TRBV15	NA	CATSASVRVDTEAFF	TGTGCCACCAGCGCCAGCGTCAGGGTCGACACTGAAGCTTTCTTT
TRBJ2-7	NA	TRBV9	NA	CASSASTGNRYEQYF	TGTGCCAGCAGTGCGTCTACAGGGAATAGGTACGAGCAGTACTTC
TRBJ2-5	NA	TRBV7-6	NA	CASSLQAGTQYF	TGTGCCAGCAGCTTGCAAGCTGGGACCCAGTACTTC
TRBJ2-7	NA	TRBV14	NA	CASSQGVTKYF	TGTGCCAGCAGCCAAGGCGTCACAAAGTACTTC
TRBJ2-3	NA	TRBV5-3	TRBD2	CARSERETDTQYF	TGTGCCAGAAGCGAGCGGGAGACAGATACGCAGTATTTT
TRBJ2-7	NA	TRBV7-3	TRBD2	CASSLSAGGQYEQYF	TGTGCCAGCAGCTTATCAGCGGGAGGACAATACGAGCAGTACTTC
TRBJ1-5	NA	TRBV29-1	NA	CSVVGDWGQPQHF	TGCAGCGTTGTTGGGGATTGGGGACAGCCCCAGCATTTT